This is a list of T cell receptor beta chains from one sample in a study of human T cells and chemical hapten exposure. TCRdb ran MiXCR on the RACE reads and lists one entry per CDR3 protein. The sample has more than 90,000 distinct CDR3 sequences; roughly 10% are singletons. This sample comprised whole blood, obtained in connection with sensitization to the hapten diphenylcyclopropenone (DPC). These receptor sequences come from a woman in her thirties or forties with alopecia areata. Some clones in this sample may be carry-over from other donors' samples. CDR3s include the opening cysteine and the closing phenylalanine or tryptophan. A D gene is named only where the DNA matches it firmly. Clone size is given for some rows only: seen once, a few or many times, or a class if the clone is expanded.

many	TRBV12-3/TRBV12-4	14	TRBJ2-7	TRBD1	TGTGCCAGCAGAACCGGGACAGGGACCTACGAGCAGTACTTC	CASRTGTGTYEQYF
-	TRBV7-9	14	TRBJ1-1	TRBD1	TGTGCCAGCAGCTCCCCAGAGGGGGCCACTGAAGCTTTCTTT	CASSSPEGATEAFF
many	TRBV6-6	15	TRBJ2-7	TRBD1	TGTGCCAGCAGTTACCCCCCCGGGGGACAGGAAGGGCAGTACTTC	CASSYPPGGQEGQYF
few	TRBV3-1	14	TRBJ1-5	-	TGTGCCAGCAGTTTCCGGGGAACACGTGAGCCCCAGCATTTT	CASSFRGTREPQHF
many	TRBV6-2/TRBV6-3	12	TRBJ2-3	-	TGTTCCGCGGGGGCGAGAGGGAATACGCAGTATTTT	CSAGARGNTQYF
-	TRBV7-9	20	TRBJ2-7	TRBD2	TGTGCCAGCAGCTTCCCAACCCGACAAAGTACTAGCGGAGGTACCTACGAGCAGTACTTC	CASSFPTRQSTSGGTYEQYF
few	TRBV7-3	15	TRBJ2-2	TRBD2	TGTGCCAGCAGCCCGGGACTAGCGGGGGATGGGGAGCTGTTTTTT	CASSPGLAGDGELFF
few	TRBV6-6	15	TRBJ2-1	-	TGTGCCAGCAGTTACCCGGGGGGCGCCTACAATGAGCAGTTCTTC	CASSYPGGAYNEQFF
many	TRBV4-3	18	TRBJ2-3	-	TGCGCCAGCAGCCAAGATCCCCCAGGGGCCGGGAGCACAGATACGCAGTATTTT	CASSQDPPGAGSTDTQYF
many	TRBV29-1	14	TRBJ2-2	-	TGCAGCGTTTCCGCGACAGTTAACACCGGGGAGCTGTTTTTT	CSVSATVNTGELFF
many	TRBV3-1	15	TRBJ2-7	TRBD1	TGTGCCAGCAGCCTTGGACAGGGCAGGAACTACGAGCAGTACTTC	CASSLGQGRNYEQYF
many	TRBV7-2	13	TRBJ1-4	-	TGTGCCAGCAGCTTAGGAGGTGGTGAAAAACTGTTTTTT	CASSLGGGEKLFF
many	TRBV7-3	13	TRBJ1-6	TRBD1	TGTGCCAGCAGCGTTGACAGGGTTTCACCCCTCCACTTT	CASSVDRVSPLHF
few	TRBV29-1	16	TRBJ2-6	-	TGCAGCGTTCTCCCCTTCACAGTCTCTGGGGCCAACGTCCTGACTTTC	CSVLPFTVSGANVLTF
many	TRBV18	15	TRBJ1-6	TRBD1	TGTGCCAGCTCACTCCGGGACAGCTATAATTCACCCCTCCACTTT	CASSLRDSYNSPLHF
-	TRBV7-2	16	TRBJ2-5	TRBD2	TGTGCCAGCAGCCAGACTAGCGGGGGCCAGGAAGAGACCCAGTACTTC	CASSQTSGGQEETQYF
few	TRBV4-2	17	TRBJ2-7	-	TGTGCCAGCAGCCAAGATCTAGAAGGGCGGACCAGCTACGAGCAGTACTTC	CASSQDLEGRTSYEQYF
many	TRBV7-2	14	TRBJ1-5	-	TGTGCCAGCAGAGCTGTTGGACGGAATCAGCCCCAGCATTTT	CASRAVGRNQPQHF
many	TRBV19	15	TRBJ2-3	-	TGTGCCAGTAGTAGGGGGGGGCCTAGCACAGATACGCAGTATTTT	CASSRGGPSTDTQYF
few	TRBV20-1	13	TRBJ1-2	-	TGCAGTGCTAGAGATTTTCGGGAGGATGGCTACACCTTC	CSARDFREDGYTF
many	TRBV28	15	TRBJ2-2	TRBD2	TGTGCCAGCAGCCTGGGACTAGCGGGTTCCGGGGAGCTGTTTTTT	CASSLGLAGSGELFF
few	TRBV14	13	TRBJ2-5	TRBD1	TGTGCCAGCAGCCAACAACTGACAGGGATCCAGTACTTC	CASSQQLTGIQYF
many	TRBV5-4	13	TRBJ2-5	-	TGTGCCAGCAGCCCGGGCGGACAAGAGACCCAGTACTTC	CASSPGGQETQYF
many	TRBV27	15	TRBJ1-3	-	TGTGCCAGCAGTTTAGGGGGGGGCGCCGGAAACACCATATATTTT	CASSLGGGAGNTIYF
many	TRBV24-1	12	TRBJ2-1	-	TGTGCCACCAGTGCCGTGAACGGGGAGCAGTTCTTC	CATSAVNGEQFF